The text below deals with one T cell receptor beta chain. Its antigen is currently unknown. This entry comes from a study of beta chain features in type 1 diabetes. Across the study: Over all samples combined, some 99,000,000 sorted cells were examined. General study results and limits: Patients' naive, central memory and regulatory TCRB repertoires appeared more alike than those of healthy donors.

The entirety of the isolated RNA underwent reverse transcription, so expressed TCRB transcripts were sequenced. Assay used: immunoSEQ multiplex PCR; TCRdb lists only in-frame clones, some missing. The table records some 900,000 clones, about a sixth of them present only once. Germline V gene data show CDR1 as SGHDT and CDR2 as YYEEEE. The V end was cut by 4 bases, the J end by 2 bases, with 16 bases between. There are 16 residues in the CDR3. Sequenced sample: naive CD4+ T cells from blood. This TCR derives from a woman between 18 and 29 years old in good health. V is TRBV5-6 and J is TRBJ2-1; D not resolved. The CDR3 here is CASSTKWANTYNEQFF. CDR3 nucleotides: TGTGCCAGCAGCACGAAGTGGGCCAATACCTACAATGAGCAGTTCTTC.